The next 23 T cell receptor beta chains were all read from a single sample in a study of T cell responses to AZD1222 COVID-19 vaccine. Assay used: immunoSEQ multiplex PCR; TCRdb lists only in-frame clones, some missing. The table includes 140,000 to 150,000 clones, approximately 89% detected once. The material was peripheral blood, obtained on day 0 of AZD1222 vaccination. Receptors were obtained from an adult in good health.

This clone was observed a single time. The rearrangement uses TRBV21-1 and TRBJ2-7; the table's TRBD1 call for D was not verified on the DNA. TRBV21-1 is a pseudogene. CDR3 length: 16 residues. This CDR3 is CASSKARDRSSYEQYF. DNA of the CDR3: TGTGCCAGCAGCAAAGCGAGGGACAGAAGCTCCTACGAGCAGTACTTC.

The chain carries TRBV6-2 or TRBV6-3 and TRBJ1-5; D gene unclear. This CDR3 contains 15 residues. The germline V and J ends were trimmed by 5 bases and 0 bases, with 11 bases remaining between them. CDR1 is MNHEY and CDR2 is SVGEGT in the germline V gene. CDR3 protein: CASSRRNYSNQPQHF. The CDR3 DNA reads TGTGCCAGCAGTAGACGGAACTATAGCAATCAGCCCCAGCATTTT.

The gene calls are TRBV6-2 or TRBV6-3 and TRBJ1-5; no clear D. The germline V and J ends were trimmed by 5 bases and 4 bases, with 12 bases remaining between them. Germline assignment: CDR1 MNHEY and CDR2 SVGEGT. This CDR3 contains 14 residues. CDR3 in DNA: TGTGCCAGCAGTCATTCGAGGAAGAATCAGCCCCAGCATTTT. Protein product: CASSHSRKNQPQHF.

This clone came up once. The rearrangement links TRBV15 to TRBJ2-7, with TRBD2 as a possible D gene (5 bases). Germline lookup yields CDR1 LNHNV and CDR2 YYDKDF (reference sequence). The CDR3 loop spans 12 amino acids. V lost 0 bases to trimming and J lost 6 bases, with 6 bases between them. This chain's CDR3 is CATSREAGEQYF. In DNA form, the CDR3 reads TGTGCCACCAGCAGAGAGGCGGGCGAGCAGTACTTC.

Here the CDR3 DNA reads TGCAGCGCGGGACAGGCCCATGGCTACACCTTC. It codes for CSAGQAHGYTF. The chain joins TRBV29-1 to TRBJ1-2, with 8 positions matching TRBD1. Unmatched junction bases numbered 4, after V lost 7 bases and J lost 6 bases. The length of the CDR3 is 11 residues. The V gene's germline CDR1 is SQVTM and CDR2 ANQGSEA.

The V gene is TRBV5-4, the J gene TRBJ2-7; D may correspond to TRBD1 or TRBD2 (5 bases each). Germline V gives CDR1 SGHNT, CDR2 YYREEE (reference sequence). CDR3 length: 15 amino acids. Trimming took 3 bases from V and 2 from J, leaving 15 bases between them. The CDR3 nucleotides read TGTGCCAGCAGCTCCCCCCGAGGGGTAACCTACGAGCAGTACTTC. It encodes CASSSPRGVTYEQYF.

The chain has TRBV3-1 (or the pseudogene TRBV3-2) and TRBJ2-3, with 7 bases that match TRBD1. CDR1 is LGHDT, CDR2 YNNKEL, per germline (reference sequence). This CDR3 is 13 amino acids long. V lost 4 bases and J lost 10; bases outside the gene matches: 8. Here the CDR3 reads CASSLRQGSAQYF. The CDR3 DNA reads TGTGCCAGCAGCCTCCGACAGGGCTCGGCGCAGTATTTT.

This sequence joins TRBV4-2 and TRBJ1-1; D may be TRBD1 (5 bases). CDR3 length: 14 amino acids. The germline V gene encodes CDR1 LGHNA and CDR2 YNFKEQ. The V end was cut by 7 bases, the J end by 3 bases, with 15 bases between. The DNA for the CDR3 is TGTGCCAGCACCTCGGGGGGGTCAGACACTGAAGCTTTCTTT. Amino acids: CASTSGGSDTEAFF.

This clone was recorded once. The rearrangement joins TRBV4-3 to TRBJ2-3, with 8 bases matching TRBD1. The CDR3 has 16 amino acids. Trimming cost V 4 bases and J 4 bases; bases outside gene matches: 10. Germline values: CDR1 LGHNA, CDR2 YSLEER. The CDR3 sequence is CASSRTIGQGSDTQYF. As DNA, the CDR3 is TGCGCCAGCAGCCGAACAATAGGACAGGGATCAGATACGCAGTATTTT.

The rearrangement uses TRBV11-1 and TRBJ1-1; D call uncertain. Trimming stripped 6 bases from V and 0 bases from J, with 5 bases between. The CDR3 runs to 12 residues. The germline gives CDR1 SGHAT, CDR2 FQDESV (reference sequence). DNA of the CDR3: TGTGCCAGCAGTGTCATGAACACTGAAGCTTTCTTT. Its translation is CASSVMNTEAFF. The full variable domain, in which reference TRBV11-1 and TRBJ1-1 provide the parts outside the CDR3, is EAEVAQSPRYKITEKSQAVAFWCDPISGHATLYWYRQILGQGPELLVQFQDESVVDDSQLPKDRFSAERLKGVDSTLKIQPAELGDSAMYLCASSVMNTEAFFGQGTRLTVV.

This chain connects TRBV5-1 to TRBJ2-2, with 11 bases matching TRBD1. Unmatched junction bases numbered 2, after V lost 4 bases and J lost 0 bases. The CDR3 extends over 16 amino acids. Germline CDR1 SGHRS, CDR2 YFSETQ. The CDR3 region is CASSEGQGANTGELFF. The CDR3 DNA is TGCGCCAGCAGCGAGGGACAGGGGGCGAACACCGGGGAGCTGTTTTTT.

Note on this clone: One end of the junction is discordant with germline, which a read error may explain. The chain links TRBV4-3 to TRBJ2-1; the match to TRBD1 covers 7 bases. The CDR3 runs to 17 residues. Germline CDR1 is LGHNA and CDR2 is YSLEER. The CDR3 loop reads CASSEEQGNRYYNEQFF. The CDR3 nucleotides are TGCGCCAGCAGCGAAGAACAGGGGAATAGATACTACAATGAGCAGTTCTTC.

The chain recombines TRBV27 with TRBJ2-2; TRBD2 is a possible D gene (5 bases). The CDR3 length is 14 residues. The germline V gene has CDR1 MNHEY and CDR2 SMNVEV (reference sequence). Trimming removed 4 bases from V and 2 bases from J, with 8 bases in between. For the CDR3, the DNA is TGTGCCAGCAGTTCGGGATTCAACACCGGGGAGCTGTTTTTT. Its protein product is CASSSGFNTGELFF.

The V gene is TRBV4-2, the J gene TRBJ1-4, with D possibly TRBD1 on 6 matching bases. Germline V gene data show CDR1 as LGHNA and CDR2 as YNFKEQ. This CDR3 spans 14 amino acids. The ends were cut back, 4 bases at V and 4 bases at J, with 10 bases in the middle. CDR3 in amino acids: CASSLGQLNEKLFF. The CDR3, as DNA: TGTGCCAGCAGCCTCGGACAGCTTAATGAAAAACTGTTTTTT.

The chain uses TRBV10-3 and TRBJ2-7; 9 bases agree with TRBD2. Germline trimming cut 10 bases from V and 2 bases from J; bases unmatched to any gene: 6. Germline V CDR1 and CDR2: ENHRY, SYGVKD. The CDR3 extends over 13 amino acids. In DNA, the CDR3 is TGTGCCACCCAGCGGGAGGTCACCTACGAGCAGTACTTC. Residues: CATQREVTYEQYF.

This rearrangement joins TRBV10-1 to TRBJ2-7, with 7 bases fitting TRBD1. The germline V gene encodes CDR1 WNHNN and CDR2 SYGVQD (reference sequence). After removal of 9 bases from V and 6 bases from J, the junction contained 17 bases not matched to a gene. The CDR3 is made up of 15 amino acids. The CDR3 DNA is TGCGCCAGTGTTTTGGACAGGTTAAGAAGGCCCGAGCAGTACTTC. Residues: CASVLDRLRRPEQYF.

V is TRBV7-3 and J is TRBJ2-3; D not certain. CDR1 is SGHTA and CDR2 is FQGTGA in the germline V gene. The CDR3 sequence is 14 residues long. Trimming left V 5 bases short and J 0 bases short, with 9 bases between. CDR3 residues: CASSLALSTDTQYF. The CDR3 region has the DNA TGTGCCAGCAGCCTCGCCCTTAGCACAGATACGCAGTATTTT.

V is TRBV6-2 or TRBV6-3 and J is TRBJ1-5; 9 bases are shared with TRBD1. CDR3 length equals 15 residues. CDR1 is MNHEY, CDR2 SVGEGT, per germline. V shed 6 bases, J shed 4 bases, and the junction held 7 bases outside the gene matches. This chain's CDR3 is CASSTTGGRNQPQHF. Written as DNA, the CDR3 is TGTGCCAGCAGCACGACAGGGGGAAGGAATCAGCCCCAGCATTTT.

This clone has more than one count but fewer than ten. The J gene is TRBJ1-3, the V gene TRBV7-9; 7 bases are a match to TRBD1. The CDR3 extends over 18 amino acids. The germline V gene has CDR1 SEHNR and CDR2 FQNEAQ (reference sequence). With V trimmed by 3 bases and J by 4 bases, 15 bases remained unmatched. CDR3 in amino acids: CASSFGGTGDKAGNTIYF. CDR3 nucleotides: TGTGCCAGCAGCTTCGGGGGAACAGGGGATAAGGCGGGAAACACCATATATTTT.

This clone has only one observation. The J gene is TRBJ2-2, the V gene TRBV7-3; 9 nucleotides align to TRBD2. The CDR3 spans 16 residues. J gave up 4 bases and V 5 bases, and 8 bases lay outside the gene matches. The germline CDR1 and CDR2 sequences are SGHTA and FQGTGA. Written as DNA, the CDR3 is TGTGCCAGCAGCCCTGGGACTAGCTTTGGCACCGGGGAGCTGTTTTTT. Residues: CASSPGTSFGTGELFF.

The V gene is TRBV6-2 or TRBV6-3, the J gene TRBJ1-1, with D unresolved. Trimming took 6 bases from V and 0 from J, leaving 17 bases between them. There are 16 residues in the CDR3. Germline CDR1 is MNHEY and CDR2 is SVGEGT. The CDR3 DNA follows: TGTGCCAGCAGCCCTGACACCGGGAGGGTGAACACTGAAGCTTTCTTT. Amino acid sequence: CASSPDTGRVNTEAFF.

The rearrangement links TRBV7-9 to TRBJ2-2; D is perhaps TRBD2 (5 bases). CDR3 length: 13 residues. Germline CDR1 and CDR2: SEHNR and FQNEAQ (reference sequence). Trimming took 7 bases from V and 4 from J, leaving 10 bases between them. The CDR3 DNA is TGTGCCAGCACCGACTATAGCACCGGGGAGCTGTTTTTT. It translates to CASTDYSTGELFF.

The chain has TRBV11-3 and TRBJ2-2, with D unresolved. This CDR3 has 11 residues. Germline lookup yields CDR1 SGHNT and CDR2 YENEEA. V lost 5 bases, J lost 6 bases, and 4 bases lay in between. CDR3: CASSASGELFF. The CDR3 DNA reads as TGTGCCAGCAGCGCCTCCGGGGAGCTGTTTTTT.